This section outlines one T cell receptor (beta chain) sequence together with its context. Its target is not known. TCRdb keeps only in-frame clones here, not all; method: immunoSEQ multiplex PCR. Among a few hundred thousand clones listed, about 92% were seen once. This sample stems from a study of T cell responses to AZD1222 COVID-19 vaccine. Study-wide findings and caveats: Nearly half of unique spike-specific TCRs reportedly avoided B.1.351 and B.1.1.7 mutated regions. Clonal diversity may have been underestimated in mostly white British donors.

The CDR3 consists of 17 residues. Germline assignment: CDR1 SEHNR and CDR2 FQNEAQ (reference sequence). The V end was cut by 4 bases, the J end by 6 bases, with 24 bases between. The chain uses TRBV7-9 and TRBJ1-1, with D possibly matching TRBD1 (5 bases). The sequence was obtained from an adult in good health. Sequenced here: peripheral blood, sampled on day 0 of AZD1222 vaccination. For the CDR3, the DNA is TGTGCCAGCAGCTCGCGGGAGGGGAGGCCCTTTTGGGCTGAAGCTTTCTTT. Protein: CASSSREGRPFWAEAFF. Drawing the rest from reference TRBV7-9 and TRBJ1-1, the complete variable domain is DTGVSQNPRHKITKRGQNVTFRCDPISEHNRLYWYRQTLGQGPEFLTYFQNEAQLEKSRLLSDRFSAERPKGSFSTLEIQRTEQGDSAMYLCASSSREGRPFWAEAFFGQGTRLTVV.